This paragraph reports one T cell receptor (beta chain). The data derive from a study of blood T cell repertoires in COVID-19. Original processing notes: Nucleated cell number was recorded as an estimate derived from reference gene primer amplification. Sequencing used immunoSEQ multiplex PCR; TCRdb keeps in-frame clones, though not all of them. Clone size and V and J calls were adopted from that table, with D and trimming inferred from the DNA. This sample yields roughly 250,000 clones, of which approximately 82% are seen a single time; approximately 5% belongs to the top ten. Trimming cost V 6 bases and J 2 bases, with 10 bases left between them. The germline gives CDR1 KGHSH, CDR2 LQKENI. The length of the CDR3 is 13 residues.

Specimen: peripheral blood. The rearrangement uses TRBV18 and TRBJ1-2; tentative D call: TRBD1 (6 bases). The TCR was taken from a woman of 80 years or more with active or convalescent COVID-19. The CDR3 loop is CASSRDTNYGYTF. The CDR3 coding sequence is TGTGCCAGCTCCAGGGACACCAACTATGGCTACACCTTC.